The rows below give T cell receptor beta chains drawn from one sample of a study of blood T cell repertoires in COVID-19. Method: immunoSEQ multiplex PCR; TCRdb's copy keeps in-frame clones and lacks some. The sample holds around 330,000 clones; around nine tenths are singletons and the top ten take approximately 9.4%. The sample was PBMCs or T cells enriched from blood (not recorded which). These receptors all come from a woman between 40 and 55 years old who had recovered from COVID-19. Both conserved end residues are part of each CDR3. D genes are given only for firm matches. Where a row states a size, it is once, few, many or the class of an expanded clone; other rows omit it.

size: .; D: .; J: TRBJ2-3; V: TRBV7-2; DNA: TGTGCCAGCAGCTTCATCACAGATACGCAGTATTTT; CDR3: CASSFITDTQYF
size: .; D: TRBD1; J: TRBJ2-7; V: TRBV11-3; DNA: TGTGCCAGCAGCTTGACAGGGAACTCCTACGAGCAGTACTTC; CDR3: CASSLTGNSYEQYF
size: .; D: TRBD2; J: TRBJ2-3; V: TRBV18; DNA: TGTGCCAGCTCACAAGGACTAGCCTCAGATACGCAGTATTTT; CDR3: CASSQGLASDTQYF
size: .; D: .; J: TRBJ2-2; V: TRBV25-1; DNA: TGTGCCAGCAGTGAACCATTAAGCAGCCCGGGGGACGGGGAGCTGTTTTTT; CDR3: CASSEPLSSPGDGELFF
size: .; D: .; J: TRBJ1-3; V: TRBV2; DNA: TGTGCCAGCAGTGAAGGACAGCCGAACTCTGGAAACACCATATATTTT; CDR3: CASSEGQPNSGNTIYF
size: .; D: .; J: TRBJ2-1; V: TRBV15; DNA: TGTGCCACCAGCAGCGACAGGAGGGGGGGCGCGTTCTTC; CDR3: CATSSDRRGGAFF
size: .; D: .; J: TRBJ2-5; V: TRBV11-2; DNA: TGTGCCAGCAGCGGGCTTGGCAGTCAAGAGACCCAGTACTTC; CDR3: CASSGLGSQETQYF
size: .; D: .; J: TRBJ1-1; V: TRBV7-3; DNA: TGTGCCAGCAGCCAGGGGCACCCCACTGAAGCTTTCTTT; CDR3: CASSQGHPTEAFF
size: .; D: TRBD2; J: TRBJ2-5; V: TRBV6-5; DNA: TGTGCCAGCAGTTACACGGCTAGCGGGCTCCAAGAGACCCAGTACTTC; CDR3: CASSYTASGLQETQYF
size: .; D: .; J: TRBJ2-1; V: TRBV9; DNA: TGTGCCAGCAGCGTAGAAGGCGGGGGCCCGAGGTTCTTC; CDR3: CASSVEGGGPRFF
size: .; D: TRBD2; J: TRBJ2-2; V: TRBV9; DNA: TGTGCCAGCAGCGTGGCGACTAGCGCCGGGGAGCTGTTTTTT; CDR3: CASSVATSAGELFF
size: .; D: .; J: TRBJ2-7; V: TRBV12-3/TRBV12-4; DNA: TGTGCCAGCAGTCGGGGAGCCTTCTACGAGCAGTACTTC; CDR3: CASSRGAFYEQYF
size: .; D: .; J: TRBJ2-1; V: TRBV6-5; DNA: TGTGCCAGCAGTTTGGACAGACGGGTGGGTGAGCAGTTCTTC; CDR3: CASSLDRRVGEQFF
size: .; D: .; J: TRBJ1-2; V: TRBV30; DNA: TGTGCCTGGATGGGCCCCGGTCTTGGCTACACCTTC; CDR3: CAWMGPGLGYTF
size: .; D: TRBD2; J: TRBJ2-7; V: TRBV27; DNA: TGTGCCAGCGGGGAACTAGCGGGAGTCTACGAGCAGTACTTC; CDR3: CASGELAGVYEQYF
size: .; D: .; J: TRBJ1-2; V: TRBV7-2; DNA: TGTGCCAGCAGCTTCGTCCACTATGGCTACACCTTC; CDR3: CASSFVHYGYTF
size: .; D: .; J: TRBJ1-1; V: TRBV15; DNA: TGTGCCACCAGTGAGGGTGCCGACCGTCGGACTGAAGCTTTCTTT; CDR3: CATSEGADRRTEAFF
size: .; D: TRBD1; J: TRBJ2-1; V: TRBV2; DNA: TGTGCCAGCAGTGAACTCAGGGCACAGGGGAATGAGCAGTTCTTC; CDR3: CASSELRAQGNEQFF
size: once; D: .; J: TRBJ2-1; V: TRBV5-1; DNA: TGCGCCAGCAGAGGGCAGGGGACCTCCTACAATGAGCAGTTCTTC; CDR3: CASRGQGTSYNEQFF
size: .; D: .; J: TRBJ1-1; V: TRBV11-3; DNA: TGTGCCAGCAGCTTACAGGTGAACACTGAAGCTTTCTTT; CDR3: CASSLQVNTEAFF
size: .; D: .; J: TRBJ1-1; V: TRBV12-3/TRBV12-4; DNA: TGTGCCAGCAGTTTAGGCAGTAACACTGAAGCTTTCTTT; CDR3: CASSLGSNTEAFF
size: .; D: .; J: TRBJ2-3; V: TRBV2; DNA: TGTGCCAGCGGCTGGGGAGCCACAGATACGCAGTATTTT; CDR3: CASGWGATDTQYF
size: .; D: TRBD1; J: TRBJ1-2; V: TRBV6-5; DNA: TGTGCCAGCAGTTACTCACAGGGGGATTTGGGCTACACCTTC; CDR3: CASSYSQGDLGYTF
size: .; D: TRBD1; J: TRBJ1-2; V: TRBV5-4; DNA: TGTGCCAGCAGCTCGAGGGGGCGCTATGGCTACACCTTC; CDR3: CASSSRGRYGYTF
size: .; D: TRBD1; J: TRBJ1-2; V: TRBV7-2; DNA: TGTGCCAGCAGCTTAGTAACAGGGGCCATCTATGGCTACACCTTC; CDR3: CASSLVTGAIYGYTF
size: .; D: .; J: TRBJ2-7; V: TRBV27; DNA: TGTGCCAGCAGACCGGGGAACGAGCAGTACTTC; CDR3: CASRPGNEQYF
size: .; D: .; J: TRBJ2-1; V: TRBV10-1; DNA: TGCGCCAGCAGTGAGTCGGAGGCGGGTGAGCAGTTCTTC; CDR3: CASSESEAGEQFF
size: .; D: .; J: TRBJ1-2; V: TRBV2; DNA: TGTGCCAGCAAAGAAGCTGTTGTCAGAGGCTACACCTTC; CDR3: CASKEAVVRGYTF